This T cell receptor (beta chain) was sequenced for a study of CD8 T cells in ankylosing spondylitis. A note on this clonotype: The antigen remains undetermined.

Construction of TCR beta libraries was performed using quantitative 5'-RACE with molecular barcodes. Using its own MiXCR run on the 5' RACE reads, TCRdb lists one record per CDR3 protein. Of some 240,000 distinct CDR3 sequences listed, about 24% are singletons. The study's findings and limits: Significant enrichment of disease-linked clones was reported in matched ankylosing spondylitis synovial fluid. Several highly homologous variants formed a TCR beta motif that appeared characteristic of ankylosing spondylitis blood.

CDR3 size: 17 residues. The junction had 11 bases not matched to a gene; V was cut back by 4 bases and J by 5 bases. Germline CDR1 reads SGHVS; CDR2 reads FQNEAQ. Sequenced: blood, either unsorted or a sorted T cell fraction (not recorded which). The V and J genes are TRBV7-8 and TRBJ2-5; TRBD2 agrees at 12 bases. The sequence was collected from a male donor with ankylosing spondylitis or in good health (not recorded which). The CDR3 reads CASSSSTSGGLTETQYF. In DNA, the CDR3 is TGTGCCAGCAGCTCTTCGACTAGCGGGGGCCTAACGGAGACCCAGTACTTC.